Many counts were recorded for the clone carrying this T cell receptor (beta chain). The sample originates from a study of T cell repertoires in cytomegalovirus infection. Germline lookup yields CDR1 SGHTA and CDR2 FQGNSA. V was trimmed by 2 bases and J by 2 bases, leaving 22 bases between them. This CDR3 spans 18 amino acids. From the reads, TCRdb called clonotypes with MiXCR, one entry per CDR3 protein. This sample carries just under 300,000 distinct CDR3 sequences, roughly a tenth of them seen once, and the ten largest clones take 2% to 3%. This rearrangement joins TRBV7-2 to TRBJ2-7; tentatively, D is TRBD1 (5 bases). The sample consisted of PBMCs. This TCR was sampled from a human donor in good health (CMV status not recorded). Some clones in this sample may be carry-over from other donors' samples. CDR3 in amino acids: CASSLRTLDPQGAYEQYF. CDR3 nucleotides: TGTGCCAGCAGCTTAAGGACCTTGGACCCTCAGGGTGCCTACGAGCAGTACTTC. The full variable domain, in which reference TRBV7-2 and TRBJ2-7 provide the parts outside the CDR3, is GAGVSQSPSNKVTEKGKDVELRCDPISGHTALYWYRQSLGQGLEFLIYFQGNSAPDKSGLPSDRFSAERTGGSVSTLTIQRTQQEDSAVYLCASSLRTLDPQGAYEQYFGPGTRLTVT.